This TCR beta chain derives from a study of post-analysis software for immune sequencing data (dated by TCRdb to 2015 to 2017). Regarding the complete study: Disease courses on record covered relapsing-remitting, secondary progressive and progressive-relapsing multiple sclerosis, though some patients had no subtype annotation. Patient repertoires were compared against some twelve previously published healthy control repertoires from donors aged about 6 to 27 years. A subset of samples was prepared in parallel using single-end sample barcoding, then pooled and co-amplified after Illumina adapter ligation.

As for this clonotype: Its antigen remains unidentified. Qualities for individual bases were not recorded, and no much larger clone is one base off.

Library prep was done by PCR. For sequencing, an Illumina HiSeq 2500 was employed. Unique molecular identifiers were incorporated into TCR beta cDNA libraries to reduce PCR and sequencing biases. Per 1 to 10 million input T cells, approximately 500,000 cDNA molecules were obtained, such that each molecule approximated one T cell. The same protocol used for the earlier healthy control dataset was applied to prepare and sequence the patient libraries. Within a given batch, samples were prepared together, multiplexed and sequenced on the same HiSeq lane. Regarding the original processing steps: Raw barcoded reads were processed with MIGEC, and single-read molecular identifier groups were discarded before consensus assembly and CDR3 extraction. Clonotype tables were post-analysed with VDJtools, and diversity was normalized by down-sampling all datasets to the smallest sample size. Repertoire overlap clustering matched CDR3 amino acid but not nucleotide sequences to correct batch-related cross-sample contamination. TCRdb redid the processing of the public reads, applying fastp at Q25 and MiXCR, and retained in-frame beta chains. Every CDR3 protein is listed once, alongside the most common genes and DNA of its rows. The V and J calls follow TCRdb's processing rather than the paper's. The table for this sample lists around 150,000 distinct CDR3 sequences; roughly 35% of them were counted only once. The biggest ten clones account for under 30% of the sample.

The sample's time point, from its label and the paper: second blood draw from one MS patient after hematopoietic stem cell transplantation. TCR beta repertoires were profiled from peripheral blood of 10 to 15 young patients with multiple sclerosis to demonstrate the VDJtools post-analysis software. Multiple sclerosis patients were children and adolescents aged roughly 6 to 17 years. What the study reported, not specific to this receptor: Patients showed significantly higher frequencies than controls for 4 or 5 TRBV segments, among them TRBV5-6, TRBV5-1 and TRBV20-1. Strong co-clustering of samples prepared in the same batch was shown by direct clustering with F measure, prompting a batch-effect correction. The control group was slightly older than the multiple sclerosis patient group. Significantly lower normalized Chao1 diversity was found in multiple sclerosis patients than in controls, suggesting substantial peripheral T-cell clonal expansion.

Including the terminal cysteine and phenylalanine, the CDR3 comprises 14 residues. The sequence is cut down to CDR3 DNA, 42 bases in frame from base 1. V is reduced by 0 bases and J by 4 bases, leaving a spacing of 7 bases between them. The CDR1 and CDR2 encoded by the germline V gene are SGHNT and YENEEA. The rearrangement joined TRBV11-3 to TRBJ2-1, with the D segment identity uncertain. The sample in question was blood, obtained after autologous hematopoietic stem cell transplantation. The sequence derives from a girl between 5 and 17 years old with multiple sclerosis. Donor details come from another sample of the same person, matched by shared clones. The CDR3: CASSLETQYNEQFF. The sequenced DNA: TGTGCCAGCAGCTTAGAGACTCAATACAATGAGCAGTTCTTC.